This T cell receptor beta chain derives from a study of cytomegalovirus exposure and HLA in healthy donors. Whole-study findings and limits: Earlier analysis yielded a pattern in which most TCR beta V segments were productive about 90% or about 30% of the time.

A multiplex PCR was run with 60 Vbeta primers and 13 Jbeta primers. Profiled with immunoSEQ multiplex PCR; TCRdb holds only in-frame clones, not every one. The table shows 80,000 to 100,000 clones, with about 81% occurring only once. The CDR3 spans 17 residues. J gave up 5 bases and V 6 bases, and 15 bases lay outside the gene matches. Germline loops: CDR1 SNHLY, CDR2 FYNNEI. As regards this clone: Its antigen is not identified.

The sequence was collected from a man between 35 and 55 years old in good health and CMV-seronegative. V gene TRBV2 combines with J gene TRBJ1-4; 7 bases agree with TRBD1. Sample: PBMCs. The DNA of the CDR3 is TGTGCCAGCAGCCCAAATCTGCGACAGGGTTTGAATGAAAAACTGTTTTTT. It encodes CASSPNLRQGLNEKLFF.